The present entry profiles one TCR beta chain with its context. This entry is derived from a study of shared clonotypes between healthy human individuals. Several immunoSEQ plates held equal portions of the genomic DNA taken from each subset. Per the original data handling: Filtering differed because ImmunoSEQ produced junction-only sequences that carried no quality scores. Here immunoSEQ multiplex PCR was the method, and the copy in TCRdb shows in-frame clones only, minus some. V and J calls and clone size are copied from that table; D and trimming were computed from the DNA. The table includes 1,400,000 or so clones, 98% detected once. After removal of 3 bases from V and 2 bases from J, the junction contained 10 bases not matched to a gene. Germline assignment: CDR1 ENHRY and CDR2 SYGVKD. This CDR3 has 17 residues.

The V gene is TRBV10-3, the J gene TRBJ2-3; 8 nucleotides line up with TRBD2. The receptor was isolated from a man younger than 40 in good health. Sequencing was done on a sample of naive CD4+ T cells sorted from blood. The subset is: CD45RA+ positively selected. CDR3 residues: CAISEPSGRAPTDTQYF. In DNA, the CDR3 is TGTGCCATCAGTGAACCTAGCGGGCGGGCCCCCACAGATACGCAGTATTTT.